These T cell receptor beta chains were read from a single sample in a study of PD-1 blockade in classical Hodgkin lymphoma. Assay: immunoSEQ multiplex PCR; the TCRdb copy retains only in-frame clones and omits some. The repertoire has approximately 9,500 clones, 74% of them found once; the top ten carry 4% to 5%. Sequenced here: CD4+ T cells from blood, sampled at baseline. Receptors originate from a human donor with classical Hodgkin lymphoma. Each CDR3 is given with its conserved first and last residue. A D gene is named only where the DNA matches it firmly. Clone sizes are given selectively: once, few, many, or a class where the clone is expanded.

cdr3_aa: CASSEDRGWTEAFF; cdr3_nt: TGCGCCAGCTCAGAGGACAGGGGATGGACTGAAGCTTTCTTT; cdr3_length: 14; d_call: TRBD1; v_call: TRBV10-2; clone_size: few; j_call: TRBJ1-1
cdr3_aa: CASSSDGASNQPQHF; cdr3_nt: TGCGCCAGCAGCTCGGACGGGGCTAGCAATCAGCCCCAGCATTTT; cdr3_length: 15; d_call: NA; v_call: TRBV5-1; clone_size: NA; j_call: TRBJ1-5
cdr3_aa: CASSLGQVYEQYF; cdr3_nt: TGTGCCAGCAGCCTAGGACAGGTATACGAGCAGTACTTC; cdr3_length: 13; d_call: TRBD1; v_call: TRBV7-2; clone_size: NA; j_call: TRBJ2-7
cdr3_aa: CASSVGSGSTDTQYF; cdr3_nt: TGTGCCAGCAGTGTAGGTAGCGGGAGTACAGATACGCAGTATTTT; cdr3_length: 15; d_call: TRBD2; v_call: TRBV2; clone_size: NA; j_call: TRBJ2-3
cdr3_aa: CASSVWGRENSPLHF; cdr3_nt: TGTGCCAGCAGCGTCTGGGGACGGGAAAATTCACCCCTCCACTTT; cdr3_length: 15; d_call: NA; v_call: TRBV9; clone_size: NA; j_call: TRBJ1-6
cdr3_aa: CASRERGDGNGYTF; cdr3_nt: TGTGCCAGTAGAGAGAGGGGGGACGGGAATGGCTACACCTTC; cdr3_length: 14; d_call: NA; v_call: TRBV19; clone_size: NA; j_call: TRBJ1-2
cdr3_aa: CASSQGVREKLFF; cdr3_nt: TGTGCCAGCAGCCAGGGTGTCCGGGAAAAACTGTTTTTT; cdr3_length: 13; d_call: NA; v_call: TRBV14; clone_size: NA; j_call: TRBJ1-4
cdr3_aa: CAISNEGRNTEAFF; cdr3_nt: TGTGCCATCAGTAATGAGGGCCGGAACACTGAAGCTTTCTTT; cdr3_length: 14; d_call: NA; v_call: TRBV10-3; clone_size: NA; j_call: TRBJ1-1
cdr3_aa: CASSPLGTGSPYGYTF; cdr3_nt: TGCGCCAGCAGCCCGCTGGGGACAGGATCTCCTTATGGCTACACCTTC; cdr3_length: 16; d_call: TRBD1; v_call: TRBV5-1; clone_size: NA; j_call: TRBJ1-2
cdr3_aa: CASSPPNRGRTDTQYF; cdr3_nt: TGTGCCAGCTCACCACCCAACAGGGGACGCACAGATACGCAGTATTTT; cdr3_length: 16; d_call: TRBD1; v_call: TRBV18; clone_size: once; j_call: TRBJ2-3
cdr3_aa: CASSLALGSDYEQYF; cdr3_nt: TGTGCCAGCAGCTTAGCGCTTGGCTCCGACTACGAGCAGTACTTC; cdr3_length: 15; d_call: NA; v_call: TRBV7-2; clone_size: once; j_call: TRBJ2-7
cdr3_aa: CASSPDGAGANVLTF; cdr3_nt: TGTGCCAGCAGCCCCGATGGGGCTGGGGCCAACGTCCTGACTTTC; cdr3_length: 15; d_call: NA; v_call: TRBV5-5; clone_size: NA; j_call: TRBJ2-6
cdr3_aa: CAWGGDYGYTF; cdr3_nt: TGTGCCTGGGGTGGGGACTATGGCTACACCTTC; cdr3_length: 11; d_call: NA; v_call: TRBV30; clone_size: NA; j_call: TRBJ1-2
cdr3_aa: CASSLGVTSGGEQYF; cdr3_nt: TGCGCCAGCAGCTTGGGGGTGACTAGCGGGGGCGAGCAGTACTTC; cdr3_length: 15; d_call: TRBD2; v_call: TRBV5-1; clone_size: once; j_call: TRBJ2-7
cdr3_aa: CASSPPANYGYTF; cdr3_nt: TGTGCCAGCTCACCTCCCGCCAACTATGGCTACACCTTC; cdr3_length: 13; d_call: NA; v_call: TRBV18; clone_size: NA; j_call: TRBJ1-2
cdr3_aa: CASSEGDRDQETQYF; cdr3_nt: TGTGCCAGCAGTGAAGGGGACAGGGACCAAGAGACCCAGTACTTC; cdr3_length: 15; d_call: TRBD1; v_call: TRBV6-1; clone_size: once; j_call: TRBJ2-5
cdr3_aa: CASAPGLAGEEQYF; cdr3_nt: TGCGCCAGCGCCCCGGGACTAGCGGGAGAGGAGCAGTACTTC; cdr3_length: 14; d_call: TRBD2; v_call: TRBV5-1; clone_size: NA; j_call: TRBJ2-7
cdr3_aa: CASTRGGLYSGANVLTF; cdr3_nt: TGTGCCAGTACCAGGGGGGGCCTCTACTCTGGGGCCAACGTCCTGACTTTC; cdr3_length: 17; d_call: NA; v_call: TRBV19; clone_size: NA; j_call: TRBJ2-6
cdr3_aa: CASSFTGTVRIGELFF; cdr3_nt: TGCGCCAGCAGCTTTACCGGGACAGTCAGGATCGGGGAGCTGTTTTTT; cdr3_length: 16; d_call: TRBD1; v_call: TRBV5-1; clone_size: NA; j_call: TRBJ2-2
cdr3_aa: CASSSHWGTGTEAFF; cdr3_nt: TGTGCCAGCAGTTCCCATTGGGGAACAGGCACTGAAGCTTTCTTT; cdr3_length: 15; d_call: NA; v_call: TRBV28; clone_size: NA; j_call: TRBJ1-1
cdr3_aa: CASRLRVGGYEQYF; cdr3_nt: TGTGCCAGCAGACTCCGCGTAGGGGGCTACGAGCAGTACTTC; cdr3_length: 14; d_call: NA; v_call: TRBV5-5; clone_size: NA; j_call: TRBJ2-7
cdr3_aa: CASSRRGTVSYEQYF; cdr3_nt: TGTGCCAGCAGCCGTAGGGGGACAGTCTCCTACGAGCAGTACTTC; cdr3_length: 15; d_call: TRBD1; v_call: TRBV28; clone_size: NA; j_call: TRBJ2-7
cdr3_aa: CASSPVPGGGQPQHF; cdr3_nt: TGTGCCAGCAGCCCAGTTCCGGGGGGCGGTCAGCCCCAGCATTTT; cdr3_length: 15; d_call: NA; v_call: TRBV28; clone_size: few; j_call: TRBJ1-5